The sequence of this T cell receptor beta chain was determined in a study of T-cell memory formation after mild COVID-19. Study-level points and caveats: Later expanders leaned CD4+, whereas clones that contracted between day 15 and 85 were balanced CD4/CD8. Among CD4+ contracting clones, most were CM and EM, and CD8+ ones EMRA. Memory from before infection featured some responding clones, which suggests cross-reactive memory joined.

Per the germline V gene, CDR1 is KGHSH and CDR2 is LQKENI. The CDR3 loop spans 14 amino acids. The ends were cut back, 1 base at V and 2 bases at J, with 3 bases in the middle. Constant-segment primers were used for 5'RACE, and the resulting TCR alpha and TCR beta cDNA libraries carried sample barcodes and UMIs. Using its own MiXCR run on the 5' RACE reads, TCRdb lists one record per CDR3 protein. Of approximately 410,000 distinct CDR3 sequences listed, 20% to 30% are singletons. Concerning this clonotype: What it recognizes is unknown.

The chain carries TRBV18 and TRBJ2-6, with D uncertain. The receptor was derived from an adult woman who had mild COVID-19 (a few samples of this study predate the infection). Cell type and time point are not known. The sequenced material came from PBMCs or a T cell subset sorted from them (not recorded which). CDR3 bases: TGTGCCAGCTCACCACGACCTGGGGCCAACGTCCTGACTTTC. Protein sequence: CASSPRPGANVLTF.